The source of this TCR beta chain is a study of shared clonotypes between healthy human individuals. Study results and caveats: Non-shared clonotypes had lower generation probabilities than those shared by all four donors.

The assay was immunoSEQ multiplex PCR, and TCRdb's table has in-frame clones only and misses some. The top ten hold about 0.13% of the sample, which has 2.5 million or so clones, more than 90% seen once. The CDR3 loop spans 12 amino acids. V shed 2 bases and J shed 3 bases, with 4 bases lying between them. Germline loops: CDR1 KGHSH, CDR2 LQKENI. Regarding this clone: Antigen specificity is unknown. Distinct nucleotide sequences in the sample also encode this CDR3.

This TCR came from a young man in good health. This chain connects TRBV18 to TRBJ2-5; D call uncertain. Input material: naive CD4+ T cells sorted from blood. Subset: CD45RA+ positively selected. The CDR3 nucleotides are TGTGCCAGCTCACCAGCTGAAGAGACCCAGTACTTC. It is translated as CASSPAEETQYF.